The source of this T cell receptor (beta chain) is a study of metastatic and nonmetastatic thyroid tumors (dated by TCRdb to about 2020). Broadly, across the study: Repertoires were compared across peripheral blood and tumor or nodule tissue samples from malignant and benign thyroid patients. Findings and caveats that apply to the study as a whole: In both blood and tumor samples, TCR beta diversity was reported to be significantly higher in malignant tumors than in benign nodules.

This clone was recorded at least ten times. The clone's antigen remains unknown. No base qualities exist here, and no much larger clone lies one base off it. Distinct nucleotide sequences in the sample also encode this CDR3. Before undergoing thyroid surgery, none of the patients had been given any kind of treatment. Patient clinical samples collected from about 2011 to 2019 were retrospectively analysed using T-cell receptor beta sequencing. The CDR3 has 14 amino acids, counting the end cysteine and phenylalanine. The retained sequence is limited to the CDR3, 42 bases, with the frame set at the first base. The germline V gene sets CDR1 to SGHTA and CDR2 to FQGNSA. V and J are truncated by 3 bases and 6 bases respectively, leaving an intervening sequence of 14 bases. The library came from PCR. Sequencing instrument: Illumina HiSeq 4000. High-throughput sequencing was used to profile the CDR3 region of the TCR beta-chain in every patient. The paper's processing steps were these. Drawing on CDR3 differences between clinicopathological groups, the researchers built a classifier meant to tell apart patients with distant-metastatic papillary thyroid cancer. The Shannon index was used to assess repertoire diversity, and the Morisita-Horn index was used to assess tumor-blood repertoire similarity. The public sequencing data were trimmed at Q25 with fastp and processed into clonotypes with MiXCR by TCRdb, which kept only in-frame beta chains. What appears here as the V and J calls and clone size reflects TCRdb's work, not the paper's. The sample has about 92,000 clones on record, about 16% of them singletons. Of the sample, 3.6% falls within the top ten clones.

The rearranged chain carries TRBV7-2 and TRBJ1-1; TRBD1 could be the D gene, as 6 bases match. What was sequenced was blood. This receptor was obtained from a female donor with papillary thyroid cancer or a benign thyroid nodule (not recorded which). Some clones in this sample may be carry-over from other donors' samples. The DNA sequence is as follows: TGTGCCAGCAGCTTCGGTACAGGGTACGCTGAAGCTTTCTTT. The encoded protein is CASSFGTGYAEAFF.